This TCR beta chain is from a study of cytomegalovirus exposure and HLA in healthy donors. Study observations and caveats: The authors later linked a missense DCLRE1C variant to TCR beta V- and J-gene trimming.

J was trimmed by 4 bases and V by 4 bases; bases with no gene match: 5. The CDR3 runs to 14 residues. Germline V gives CDR1 LGHNA, CDR2 YSLEER. The study ran its PCR with 60 Vbeta and 13 Jbeta primers. TCRdb's table, derived via immunoSEQ multiplex PCR, lists solely in-frame clones and lacks some. The repertoire holds some 140,000 clones, with about 69% as singletons. A remark on this clone: Its antigen is not known.

What was sequenced was PBMCs. The receptor was isolated from a man aged 25 to 40 in good health and CMV-seronegative. The chain combines TRBV4-3 with TRBJ1-2; 8 bases are shared with TRBD1. The CDR3 region is CASSPGGASYGYTF. The CDR3 coding sequence is TGCGCCAGCAGCCCAGGGGGCGCGAGCTATGGCTACACCTTC.